Included here is one T cell receptor beta chain sequence, with context. Its antigen is not known. Profiled with immunoSEQ multiplex PCR; TCRdb holds only in-frame clones, not every one. The sample lists around 1.9 million clones, approximately 92% occurring once. The sample originates from a study of shared clonotypes between healthy human individuals. Study-level results: Some clonotypes were shared by all four sorted-subset donors, while others were not shared. The non-shared ones had lower generation probabilities than the shared ones. Estimated richness was generally greater in naive than memory subsets.

There are 16 residues in the CDR3. The V end was cut by 3 bases, the J end by 2 bases, with 17 bases between. The germline gives CDR1 MNHEY, CDR2 SMNVEV (reference sequence). Naive-designated CD8 cells lacked CD45RO, were positively enriched for CCR7, and omitted terminally differentiated effector memory CD45RA+ cells. The TCR sequence derives from a man aged 18 to 30 in good health. Some clones in this sample may be carry-over from other donors' samples. The rearrangement links TRBV27 to TRBJ2-7, with D hard to call. Sequencing input: naive CD8+ T cells from PBMCs. The CDR3 region is CASSFLAPRGTYEQYF. In nucleotides, the CDR3 is TGTGCCAGCAGTTTCTTAGCACCACGAGGAACCTACGAGCAGTACTTC.